Listed below are T cell receptor beta chains from one sample, sequenced in a study of OX40 agonist ivuxolimab in advanced cancers. Assay: immunoSEQ multiplex PCR; the TCRdb copy retains only in-frame clones and omits some. The sample consists of about 50,000 clones, roughly 86% of them appearing once. The material was CD4+ or CD8+ T cells sorted from blood, obtained in a trial of the OX40 agonist ivuxolimab. The origin of the receptors is an adult with an advanced solid tumor such as melanoma, head and neck, liver or kidney cancer. Both conserved end residues are part of each CDR3. Fields, in order: J gene, clone size, V gene, D gene, CDR3 protein, CDR3 DNA. The D gene is left open where the match is weak. Some rows have no size entry. The others give once, few or many, or a class for an expanded clone.

TRBJ1-6,.,TRBV2,.,CASSEEPYNSPLHF,TGTGCCAGCAGTGAGGAGCCCTATAATTCACCCCTCCACTTT
TRBJ1-6,.,TRBV14,.,CASSLTLENSPLHF,TGTGCCAGCAGCCTGACCCTTGAAAATTCACCCCTCCACTTT
TRBJ2-5,.,TRBV7-9,.,CASSLALWETQYF,TGTGCCAGCAGCTTAGCCTTGTGGGAGACCCAGTACTTC
TRBJ2-7,.,TRBV10-3,.,CAISGGTPRPEQYF,TGTGCCATCAGTGGGGGGACACCCCGTCCCGAGCAGTACTTC
TRBJ1-2,.,TRBV7-9,TRBD1,CASSLAPGQGVYTF,TGTGCCAGCAGCTTAGCGCCGGGACAGGGAGTCTACACCTTC
TRBJ2-2,.,TRBV5-5,.,CASSLGVRETGELFF,TGTGCCAGCAGCTTGGGGGTTAGAGAGACCGGGGAGCTGTTTTTT
TRBJ1-4,few,TRBV6-5,TRBD1,CASRPGQGNEKLFF,TGTGCCAGCAGACCGGGACAGGGGAATGAAAAACTGTTTTTT
TRBJ2-3,.,TRBV2,.,CASSEAPGWADTQYF,TGTGCCAGCAGTGAAGCTCCGGGTTGGGCAGATACGCAGTATTTT
TRBJ2-5,.,TRBV5-4,.,CASSLGVAEETQYF,TGTGCCAGCAGCTTGGGGGTAGCGGAAGAGACCCAGTACTTC
TRBJ2-6,.,TRBV7-2,.,CASSLGWGSSGANVLTF,TGTGCCAGCAGCTTAGGATGGGGCAGCTCTGGGGCCAACGTCCTGACTTTC
TRBJ1-1,.,TRBV29-1,.,CSVSGVLNTEAFF,TGCAGCGTTTCGGGGGTATTGAACACTGAAGCTTTCTTT
TRBJ1-5,.,TRBV19,TRBD1,CASRPRTGMGSGGNQPQHF,TGTGCCAGTAGGCCCCGGACAGGGATGGGTAGTGGTGGCAATCAGCCCCAGCATTTT
TRBJ2-2,.,TRBV19,TRBD1,CASSSHKTGGTGELFF,TGTGCCAGTAGTTCCCATAAGACAGGGGGCACCGGGGAGCTGTTTTTT
TRBJ1-3,once,TRBV2,.,CASSAPFYLSGNTIYF,TGTGCCAGCAGTGCTCCGTTTTACCTCTCTGGAAACACCATATATTTT
TRBJ2-3,.,TRBV29-1,TRBD2,CSVEVPLGLAENTDTQYF,TGCAGCGTTGAAGTGCCCCTAGGGCTAGCGGAGAACACAGATACGCAGTATTTT
TRBJ2-1,.,TRBV11-2,.,CASRRHPDNNEQFF,TGTGCCAGCAGGCGGCACCCTGATAACAATGAGCAGTTCTTC
TRBJ1-1,few,TRBV14,.,CASSQGGGMNTEAFF,TGTGCCAGCAGCCAAGGGGGGGGGATGAACACTGAAGCTTTCTTT
TRBJ2-1,.,TRBV2,TRBD2,CASSDGTSRFNEQFF,TGTGCCAGCAGTGACGGGACTAGCAGATTCAATGAGCAGTTCTTC
TRBJ2-2,.,TRBV9,.,CASSGLLTGELFF,TGTGCCAGCAGCGGACTTTTAACCGGGGAGCTGTTTTTT
TRBJ2-7,.,TRBV10-3,TRBD2,CAAGGGNRYEQYF,TGTGCCGCTGGGGGGGGGAATCGATACGAGCAGTACTTC
TRBJ2-3,.,TRBV5-4,.,CASSPPGWQGGTDTQYF,TGTGCCAGCAGCCCACCTGGGTGGCAGGGTGGGACAGATACGCAGTATTTT
TRBJ1-6,.,TRBV7-9,.,CASSFLRMSSYNSPLHF,TGTGCCAGCAGCTTTTTAAGGATGAGCTCCTATAATTCACCCCTCCACTTT
TRBJ2-7,.,TRBV9,TRBD1,CASSPRDRTYEQYF,TGTGCCAGCAGCCCCCGGGACAGAACCTACGAGCAGTACTTC
TRBJ1-6,few,TRBV28,.,CASRTGYNSPLHF,TGTGCCAGCCGGACTGGGTATAATTCACCCCTCCACTTT
TRBJ1-1,.,TRBV5-4,.,CASSLGQRNTEAFF,TGTGCCAGCAGCTTGGGACAGAGGAACACTGAAGCTTTCTTT
TRBJ1-1,once,TRBV7-2,.,CASSSIRNTEAFF,TGTGCCAGCAGCTCAATAAGGAACACTGAAGCTTTCTTT
TRBJ2-2,once,TRBV4-2,.,CASSPFLGRNTGELFF,TGTGCCAGCAGCCCGTTCCTCGGGAGGAACACCGGGGAGCTGTTTTTT
TRBJ2-2,.,TRBV11-3,.,CASSFGPTGELFF,TGTGCCAGCAGCTTTGGACCCACCGGGGAGCTGTTTTTT
TRBJ1-1,.,TRBV27,.,CASSPWGLPYNTEAFF,TGTGCCAGCAGCCCATGGGGTCTTCCTTACAACACTGAAGCTTTCTTT
TRBJ2-1,.,TRBV7-8,.,CASSLRTANNEQFF,TGTGCCAGCAGCTTACGGACGGCCAACAATGAGCAGTTCTTC
TRBJ1-1,.,TRBV6-6,.,CASSSDGKNTEAFF,TGTGCCAGCAGTTCGGACGGTAAGAACACTGAAGCTTTCTTT
TRBJ1-4,.,TRBV27,.,CASSSRPVVNEKLFF,TGTGCCAGCAGTTCCCGCCCAGTTGTTAATGAAAAACTGTTTTTT
TRBJ2-3,few,TRBV14,.,CASSQSVGSRRERTDTQYF,TGTGCCAGCAGCCAGTCCGTGGGTAGCAGGAGGGAACGCACAGATACGCAGTATTTT
TRBJ2-5,.,TRBV9,TRBD2,CASSVGASGRARETQYF,TGTGCCAGCAGCGTAGGGGCTAGCGGGAGGGCTCGGGAGACCCAGTACTTC
TRBJ1-2,.,TRBV27,.,CASSWTGNYGYTF,TGTGCCAGCAGTTGGACGGGAAACTATGGCTACACCTTC
TRBJ1-2,.,TRBV6-4,.,CASSDSNWRGYTF,TGTGCCAGCAGTGACTCTAATTGGAGAGGCTACACCTTC
TRBJ2-3,.,TRBV9,.,CASSGWGITDTQYF,TGTGCCAGCAGCGGGTGGGGGATCACAGATACGCAGTATTTT